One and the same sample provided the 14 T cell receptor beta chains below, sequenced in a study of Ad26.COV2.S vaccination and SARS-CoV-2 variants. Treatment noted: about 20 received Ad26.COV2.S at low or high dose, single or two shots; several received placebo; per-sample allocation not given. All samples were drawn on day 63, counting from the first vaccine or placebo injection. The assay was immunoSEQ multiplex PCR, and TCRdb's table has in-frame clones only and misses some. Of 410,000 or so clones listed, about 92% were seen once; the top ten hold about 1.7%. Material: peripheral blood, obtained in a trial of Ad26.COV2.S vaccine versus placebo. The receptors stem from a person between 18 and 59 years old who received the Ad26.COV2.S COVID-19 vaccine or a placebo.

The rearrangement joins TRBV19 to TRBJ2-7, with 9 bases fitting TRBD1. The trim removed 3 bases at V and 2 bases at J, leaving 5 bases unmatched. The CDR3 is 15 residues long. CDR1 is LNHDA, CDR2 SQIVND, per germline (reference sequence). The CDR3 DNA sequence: TGTGCCAGTAGTATTGGACAGGGGATCCCCTACGAGCAGTACTTC. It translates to CASSIGQGIPYEQYF.

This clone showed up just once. CDR3 DNA sequence: TGTGCCTGGAGTAGTGGACCCCCGGGCGAGCAGTACTTC. Its translation is CAWSSGPPGEQYF. J is TRBJ2-7 and V is TRBV30; D gene uncertain. V lost 2 bases, J lost 6 bases, and 14 bases lay in between. The germline V gene has CDR1 GTSNPN and CDR2 SVGIG (reference sequence). The CDR3 extends over 13 amino acids. The complete variable domain, with remaining parts taken from reference TRBV30 and TRBJ2-7, reads SQTIHQWPATLVQPVGSPLSLECTVEGTSNPNLYWYRQAAGRGLQLLFYSVGIGQISSEVPQNLSASRPQDRQFILSSKKLLLSDSGFYLCAWSSGPPGEQYFGPGTRLTVT.

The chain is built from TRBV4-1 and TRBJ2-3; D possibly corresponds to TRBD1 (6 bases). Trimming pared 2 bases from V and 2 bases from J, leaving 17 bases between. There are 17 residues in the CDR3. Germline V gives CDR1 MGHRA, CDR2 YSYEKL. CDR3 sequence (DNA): TGCGCCAGCAGCCAACTACGGACAGAACGAACCACAGATACGCAGTATTTT. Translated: CASSQLRTERTTDTQYF.

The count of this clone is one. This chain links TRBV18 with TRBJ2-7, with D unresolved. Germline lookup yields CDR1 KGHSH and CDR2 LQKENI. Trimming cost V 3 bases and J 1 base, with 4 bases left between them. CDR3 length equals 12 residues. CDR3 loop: CASSPFSYEQYF. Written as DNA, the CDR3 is TGTGCCAGCTCACCTTTTTCCTACGAGCAGTACTTC.

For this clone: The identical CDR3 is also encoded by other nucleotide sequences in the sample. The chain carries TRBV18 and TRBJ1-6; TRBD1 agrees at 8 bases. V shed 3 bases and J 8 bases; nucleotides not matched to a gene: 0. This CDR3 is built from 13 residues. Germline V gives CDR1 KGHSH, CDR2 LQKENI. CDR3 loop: CASSPTGDSPLHF. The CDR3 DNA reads TGTGCCAGCTCACCGACAGGGGATTCACCCCTCCACTTT. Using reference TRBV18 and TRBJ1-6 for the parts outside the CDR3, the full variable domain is NAGVMQNPRHLVRRRGQEARLRCSPMKGHSHVYWYRQLPEEGLKFMVYLQKENIIDESGMPKERFSAEFPKEGPSILRIQQVVRGDSAAYFCASSPTGDSPLHFGNGTRLTVT.

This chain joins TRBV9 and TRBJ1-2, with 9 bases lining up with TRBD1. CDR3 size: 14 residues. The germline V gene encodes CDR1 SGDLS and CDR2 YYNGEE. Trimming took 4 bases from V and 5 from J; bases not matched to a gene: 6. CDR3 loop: CASSTGQGDYGYTF. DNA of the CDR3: TGTGCCAGCAGCACGGGACAGGGTGATTATGGCTACACCTTC.

The CDR3 protein is CASSLSVYRDPTEAFF. In DNA, the CDR3 is TGTGCCAGCAGCCTTAGTGTGTATAGGGATCCCACTGAAGCTTTCTTT. V usage is TRBV7-6 and J usage is TRBJ1-1, with unresolved D. The ends were cut back, 5 bases at V and 4 bases at J, with 20 bases in the middle. This CDR3 spans 16 amino acids. Germline CDR1 and CDR2: SGHVS and FNYEAQ. The whole variable domain, filled in from reference TRBV7-6 and TRBJ1-1, reads GAGVSQSPRYKVTKRGQDVALRCDPISGHVSLYWYRQALGQGPEFLTYFNYEAQQDKSGLPNDRFSAERPEGSISTLTIQRTEQRDSAMYRCASSLSVYRDPTEAFFGQGTRLTVV.

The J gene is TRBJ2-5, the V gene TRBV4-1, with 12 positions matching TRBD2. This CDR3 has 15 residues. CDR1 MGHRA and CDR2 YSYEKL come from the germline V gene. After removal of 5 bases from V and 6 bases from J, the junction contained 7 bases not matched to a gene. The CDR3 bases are TGCGCCAGCAGCGTACTAGCGGGGGGTCTAAAGACCCAGTACTTC. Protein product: CASSVLAGGLKTQYF.

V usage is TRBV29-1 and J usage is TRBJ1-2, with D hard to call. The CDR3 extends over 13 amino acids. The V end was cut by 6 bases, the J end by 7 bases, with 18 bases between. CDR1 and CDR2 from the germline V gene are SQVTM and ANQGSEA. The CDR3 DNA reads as TGCAGCGTCGGACGTCTACTAAGGGTTGGCTACACCTTC. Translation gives CSVGRLLRVGYTF.

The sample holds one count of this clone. In nucleotides, the CDR3 is TGTGCCAGTAGTATTGAAGAGAACTATGGCTACACCTTC. Translating it yields CASSIEENYGYTF. The chain uses TRBV19 and TRBJ1-2; D uncertain. This CDR3 comprises 13 residues. V lost 3 bases and J 2 bases, leaving 7 bases between the germline ends. CDR1 LNHDA and CDR2 SQIVND come from the germline V gene (reference sequence).

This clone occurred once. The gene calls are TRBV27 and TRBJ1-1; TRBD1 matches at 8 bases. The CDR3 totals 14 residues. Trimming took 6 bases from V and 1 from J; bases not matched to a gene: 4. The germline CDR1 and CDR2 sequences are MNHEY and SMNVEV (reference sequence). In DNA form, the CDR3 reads TGTGCCAGCAGGAAGGACAGGGAGAACACTGAAGCTTTCTTT. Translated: CASRKDRENTEAFF.

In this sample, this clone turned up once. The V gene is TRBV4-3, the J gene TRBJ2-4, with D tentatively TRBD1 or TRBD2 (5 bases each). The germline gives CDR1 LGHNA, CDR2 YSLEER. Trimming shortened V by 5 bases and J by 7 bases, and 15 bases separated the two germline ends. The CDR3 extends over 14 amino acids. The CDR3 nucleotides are TGCGCCAGCAGCGATGTGATAGGGGAGAACATTCAGTACTTC. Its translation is CASSDVIGENIQYF.

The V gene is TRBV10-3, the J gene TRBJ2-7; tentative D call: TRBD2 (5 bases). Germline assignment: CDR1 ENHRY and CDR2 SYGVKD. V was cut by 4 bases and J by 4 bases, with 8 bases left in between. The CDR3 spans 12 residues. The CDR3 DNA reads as TGTGCCATCAGTGTGGAGGATTACGAGCAGTACTTC. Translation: CAISVEDYEQYF.

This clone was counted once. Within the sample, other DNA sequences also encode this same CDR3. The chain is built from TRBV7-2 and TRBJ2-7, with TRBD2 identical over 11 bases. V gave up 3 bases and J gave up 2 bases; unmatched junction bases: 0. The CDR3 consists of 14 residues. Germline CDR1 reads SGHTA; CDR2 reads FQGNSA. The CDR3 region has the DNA TGTGCCAGCAGCTTTAGCGGGGGGGCCTACGAGCAGTACTTC. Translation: CASSFSGGAYEQYF. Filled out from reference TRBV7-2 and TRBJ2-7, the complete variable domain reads GAGVSQSPSNKVTEKGKDVELRCDPISGHTALYWYRQSLGQGLEFLIYFQGNSAPDKSGLPSDRFSAERTGGSVSTLTIQRTQQEDSAVYLCASSFSGGAYEQYFGPGTRLTVT.